Below, one T cell receptor beta chain is given with its context. What it binds is unknown. Thymus tissue was removed during corrective cardiac surgery. Having surgery to correct congenital heart defects, healthy Finnish infants acted as the donors. The V gene's germline CDR1 is MNHEY and CDR2 SMNVEV (reference sequence). This CDR3 region has 16 residues. The junction had 8 bases not matched to a gene; V was cut back by 5 bases and J by 0 bases. TCRdb's copy holds only in-frame clones and misses some; the assay was immunoSEQ multiplex PCR. This table holds tens of thousands of clones, 85% to 95% found once. The sample originates from a study of human thymus T cells. Study results and limitations: Thymic and blood repertoires seemed to favor certain V and J genes. Among unrelated individuals, related research reported thymic repertoires that overlapped highly.

The specimen sequenced was thymus tissue. The receptor was derived from a girl less than two years old with a congenital heart defect but otherwise immunologically healthy. The V gene is TRBV27, the J gene TRBJ1-1; TRBD1 aligns across 8 bases. The DNA of the CDR3 is TGTGCCAGCAGTCCCCCAGGACAGGGAATGAACACTGAAGCTTTCTTT. Its translation is CASSPPGQGMNTEAFF.